This entry lists 27 T cell receptor beta chains sequenced from one sample in a study of CD8 T cells in ankylosing spondylitis. Regarding the study as a whole: Characteristic, it appeared, of ankylosing spondylitis blood was a TCR beta motif of several highly homologous variants.

TCRdb re-analysed the 5' RACE reads in MiXCR, keeping a single row per CDR3 protein. The top ten clones hold about 15% of a sample with fewer than 500,000 distinct CDR3 sequences, approximately 20% of them seen once. Their recognized antigens are unknown. Input material: blood, either unsorted or a sorted T cell fraction (not recorded which). The origin of the receptors is a male donor with ankylosing spondylitis.

The V and J genes are TRBV4-1 and TRBJ2-7; no clear D. With 4 bases removed from V and 3 bases from J, the gap between germline ends came to 10 bases. The V gene's germline CDR1 is MGHRA and CDR2 YSYEKL. The CDR3 has 13 residues. As DNA, the CDR3 is TGCGCCAGCAGCCGAATAACAGACTACGAGCAGTACTTC. Protein: CASSRITDYEQYF.

This clonotype was observed many times. The chain employs TRBV18 and TRBJ2-1; D unresolved. CDR1 is KGHSH and CDR2 is LQKENI in the germline V gene. The CDR3 spans 13 residues. V was clipped by 5 bases and J by 5 bases, with 10 bases between them. The CDR3 DNA reads TGTGCCAGCTCAGACCGGCAGAACAATGAGCAGTTCTTC. Translating it yields CASSDRQNNEQFF.

This clonotype came up a few times. The rearrangement links TRBV25-1 to TRBJ2-1; D remains unclear. Germline CDR1 MGHDK, CDR2 SYGVNS. Trimming shortened V by 5 bases and J by 6 bases, and 8 bases separated the two germline ends. CDR3 size: 12 residues. CDR3 DNA sequence: TGTGCCAGCAGTTTGGATTTCAATGAGCAGTTCTTC. The encoded protein is CASSLDFNEQFF.

The genes are TRBV7-2 and TRBJ2-7, with 9 bases fitting TRBD1. The CDR3 consists of 15 residues. Germline V gives CDR1 SGHTA, CDR2 FQGNSA. V lost 2 bases to trimming and J lost 4 bases; unmatched junction nucleotides: 6. In DNA, the CDR3 is TGTGCCAGCAGCTTAAGGACAGGGGAGGGTTACGAGCAGTACTTC. This translates into CASSLRTGEGYEQYF.

Notes on this clonotype: No conserved phenylalanine or tryptophan ends this CDR3, so it is likely a read error. The DNA is left out, because the CDR3 cannot be placed on it with certainty; the CDR3 is given as TCRdb lists it. The rearrangement joins TRBV21-1 to TRBJ2-1; the table's TRBD1 call for D was not verified on the DNA. TRBV21-1 is deemed a pseudogene. Ends included, the CDR3 has 16 residues. This chain's CDR3 is CASSKVAARGYTEQFI.

V gene TRBV5-1 combines with J gene TRBJ2-1, with D possibly being TRBD2 (6 bases). The V gene's germline CDR1 is SGHRS and CDR2 YFSETQ. The V end lost 4 bases, the J end lost 7 bases, and 18 bases lay between the germline ends. This CDR3 is 15 amino acids long. The CDR3 coding sequence is TGCGCCAGCAGCAAGAACCGGGACTCCCTAAATGAGCAGTTCTTC. Translated, it gives CASSKNRDSLNEQFF.

The V gene is TRBV29-1, the J gene TRBJ1-1; a weak D match, TRBD1 (6 bases). Per germline, CDR1 SQVTM and CDR2 ANQGSEA. The V and J ends lost 5 bases and 1 base respectively, with 14 bases between them. This CDR3 region has 14 residues. CDR3 region: CSVSLGGTNTEAFF. As DNA, the CDR3 is TGCAGCGTTTCTTTAGGGGGAACGAACACTGAAGCTTTCTTT.

Turning to this clonotype: Given a much more abundant clone one base away, this may be a read error. The chain links TRBV12-3 or TRBV12-4 to TRBJ1-5; D uncertain. The CDR3 extends over 12 amino acids. CDR3 nucleotides: TGTGTCAGCAGCCTTGGGGAGAAGCCCCAGCATTTT. Translating gives CVSSLGEKPQHF.

This clonotype occurred a few times. The chain couples TRBV7-8 to TRBJ2-1; 7 bases align to TRBD2. V lost 5 bases, J lost 6 bases, and 7 bases stayed unmatched. The CDR3 is made up of 14 amino acids. Germline CDR1 reads SGHVS; CDR2 reads FQNEAQ. The chain's CDR3 is CASSALGGGNEQFF. Written as DNA, the CDR3 is TGTGCCAGCAGCGCCTTGGGGGGGGGCAATGAGCAGTTCTTC.

This clonotype has only a few counts. The chain couples TRBV20-1 to TRBJ2-5; weak D call: TRBD2 (6 bases). Germline lookup yields CDR1 DFQATT and CDR2 SNEGSKA (reference sequence). V was pared by 1 base and J by 5 bases, with 8 bases between. The CDR3 has 12 amino acids. CDR3 region: CSARASDETQYF. DNA of the CDR3: TGCAGTGCTAGAGCTAGCGACGAGACCCAGTACTTC.

Many counts were recorded for this clonotype. The chain is built from TRBV5-1 and TRBJ2-1; the D is unclear. V lost 0 bases to trimming and J lost 0 bases, with 7 bases between them. This CDR3 has 15 amino acids. Germline V gene data show CDR1 as SGHRS and CDR2 as YFSETQ. Written as DNA, the CDR3 is TGCGCCAGCAGCTTGGCCAGGTTCTCCTACAATGAGCAGTTCTTC. It translates to CASSLARFSYNEQFF.

The chain joins TRBV10-3 to TRBJ1-1; D remains ambiguous. Germline CDR1 and CDR2: ENHRY and SYGVKD. Trimming took 8 bases from V and 5 from J, leaving 15 bases between them. The CDR3 is 13 residues long. This CDR3 is CAIAPGWETEAFF. CDR3 DNA: TGTGCCATCGCCCCGGGCTGGGAGACTGAAGCTTTCTTT.

This sequence joins TRBV9 and TRBJ1-5, with D hard to call. The V and J ends lost 0 bases and 7 bases respectively, with 11 bases between them. Germline V gene lookup returns CDR1 SGDLS and CDR2 YYNGEE. The CDR3 has 14 amino acids. Here the CDR3 DNA reads TGTGCCAGCAGCGTAGCGCCGGGCGGCCAGCCCCAGCATTTT. It codes for CASSVAPGGQPQHF.

The chain employs TRBV6-1 and TRBJ2-5, with D unclear. This CDR3 is built from 14 residues. The V gene lost 5 bases and the J gene lost 5 bases, with 15 bases spanning the gap. The germline CDR1 and CDR2 sequences are MNHNS and SASEGT. CDR3 DNA: TGTGCCAGCAGTCAACTGGGCCTCGGGGAGACCCAGTACTTC. As protein: CASSQLGLGETQYF.

The chain has TRBV7-3 and TRBJ1-4, with TRBD1 identical over 8 bases. Germline CDR1 and CDR2: SGHTA and FQGTGA. J was trimmed by 4 bases and V by 5 bases; bases with no gene match: 9. The CDR3 covers 16 residues. The CDR3 sequence is CASSPPRGLNNEKLFF. The CDR3 nucleotides are TGTGCCAGCAGCCCACCCAGGGGGCTGAATAATGAAAAACTGTTTTTT.

The sample holds a few counts of this clonotype. The chain joins TRBV9 to TRBJ1-6; no reliable D call. Germline CDR1 SGDLS, CDR2 YYNGEE. The V end was cut by 4 bases, the J end by 7 bases, with 12 bases between. The CDR3 length is 14 residues. The CDR3 DNA is TGTGCCAGCAGCCCCGCGGGCAGCAATTCACCCCTCCACTTT. This translates into CASSPAGSNSPLHF.

This sequence joins TRBV5-1 and TRBJ2-7; tentative D call: TRBD2 (6 bases). This CDR3 region has 15 residues. CDR1 is SGHRS, CDR2 YFSETQ, per germline. With 2 bases removed from V and 6 bases from J, the gap between germline ends came to 18 bases. This CDR3 is CASSFAPWGEREQYF. Here the CDR3 DNA reads TGCGCCAGCAGCTTTGCCCCGTGGGGGGAGCGCGAGCAGTACTTC.

This clonotype was found a few times. V gene TRBV3-1 combines with J gene TRBJ2-1, with 10 nucleotides matching TRBD2. CDR3 length: 19 residues. Trimming took 0 bases from V and 6 from J; bases not matched to a gene: 14. In germline, CDR1 is LGHDT, CDR2 YNNKEL (reference sequence). CDR3 loop: CASSQDLELGAGGVNEQFF. The CDR3 nucleotides are TGTGCCAGCAGCCAAGATCTAGAATTAGGAGCGGGAGGGGTCAATGAGCAGTTCTTC.

V gene TRBV5-1 combines with J gene TRBJ2-1; D gene unclear. Trimming cost V 4 bases and J 6 bases, with 8 bases left between them. Per germline, CDR1 SGHRS and CDR2 YFSETQ. The CDR3 loop spans 12 amino acids. CDR3 sequence (DNA): TGCGCCAGCAGCAGGAGCCTCAATGAGCAGTTCTTC. Amino acid sequence: CASSRSLNEQFF.

This clonotype came up a few times. This sequence joins TRBV20-1 and TRBJ2-3; the match to TRBD2 covers 8 bases. This CDR3 is built from 15 residues. Trimming at V came to 6 bases and at J to 3 bases, leaving 11 bases not matched to a gene. The germline V gene has CDR1 DFQATT and CDR2 SNEGSKA (reference sequence). The CDR3 sequence is CSAEHSGIGTDTQYF. The CDR3 DNA is TGCAGTGCAGAACATAGCGGGATAGGTACAGATACGCAGTATTTT.

V usage is TRBV5-6 and J usage is TRBJ1-5; the D gene is possibly TRBD1 (5 bases). This CDR3 is 13 amino acids long. Germline V lookup: CDR1 SGHDT, CDR2 YYEEEE. V was shortened by 0 bases and J by 11 bases, with 12 bases between the two germline ends. The CDR3 region is CASSLGHGGAQHF. CDR3 nucleotide sequence: TGTGCCAGCAGCTTGGGACACGGGGGGGCCCAGCATTTT.

This sequence joins TRBV7-2 and TRBJ1-1; D possibly corresponds to TRBD1 (5 bases). CDR1 is SGHTA and CDR2 is FQGNSA in the germline V gene. The CDR3 has 14 amino acids. V was trimmed by 3 bases and J by 1 base, leaving 9 bases between them. The CDR3 sequence is CASSLGLRNTEAFF. In nucleotides, the CDR3 is TGTGCCAGCAGCTTGGGACTTCGGAACACTGAAGCTTTCTTT.

This chain links TRBV5-1 with TRBJ2-5, with D perhaps matching TRBD1 (6 bases). V was cut by 0 bases and J by 5 bases, with 14 bases left in between. CDR1 is SGHRS and CDR2 is YFSETQ in the germline V gene. This CDR3 comprises 15 residues. The CDR3: CASSLAARGDETQYF. As DNA, the CDR3 is TGCGCCAGCAGCTTGGCCGCCAGGGGTGATGAGACCCAGTACTTC.

V usage is TRBV11-2 and J usage is TRBJ2-5; 8 bases fit TRBD1. The CDR3 extends over 15 amino acids. In germline, CDR1 is SGHAT, CDR2 FQNNGV. V trimming: 5 bases; J trimming: 3 bases; junction bases outside the gene matches: 8. CDR3 amino acids: CASSPRTGPEETQYF. The CDR3 nucleotides are TGTGCCAGCAGCCCCAGGACAGGGCCCGAAGAGACCCAGTACTTC. The full variable domain, with the rest looked up from reference TRBV11-2 and TRBJ2-5, is EAGVAQSPRYKIIEKRQSVAFWCNPISGHATLYWYQQILGQGPKLLIQFQNNGVVDDSQLPKDRFSAERLKGVDSTLKIQPAKLEDSAVYLCASSPRTGPEETQYFGPGTRLLVL.

This chain connects TRBV6-1 to TRBJ2-1; no firm D call. The V end lost 2 bases, the J end lost 8 bases, and 13 bases lay between the germline ends. Germline CDR1 MNHNS, CDR2 SASEGT. The CDR3 is 14 amino acids. DNA of the CDR3: TGTGCCAGCAGTGAACAGACCCGTGGCGATGAGCAGTTCTTC. As protein: CASSEQTRGDEQFF.

This clonotype came up a few times. The chain carries TRBV6-5 and TRBJ2-3; D possibly corresponds to TRBD1 (6 bases). The CDR3 extends over 18 amino acids. V gave up 2 bases and J gave up 2 bases, with 20 bases separating them. Germline CDR1 reads MNHEY; CDR2 reads SVGAGI. The CDR3 region has the DNA TGTGCCAGCAGTTACCAGACGAGCACAGGGTTATCCACAGATACGCAGTATTTT. Its translation: CASSYQTSTGLSTDTQYF.

This clonotype was picked up a small number of times. The J gene is TRBJ2-7, the V gene TRBV7-8; 10 nucleotides line up with TRBD2. CDR3 length: 15 amino acids. The V segment lost 5 bases and the J segment 7 bases; nucleotides outside the gene matches: 11. Germline V lookup: CDR1 SGHVS, CDR2 FQNEAQ. CDR3: CASSPRTSGGLEQYF. CDR3 bases: TGTGCCAGCAGCCCTAGGACTAGCGGAGGGTTAGAGCAGTACTTC. Complete variable domain (other parts from reference TRBV7-8 and TRBJ2-7): GAGVSQSPRYKVAKRGQDVALRCDPISGHVSLFWYQQALGQGPEFLTYFQNEAQLDKSGLPSDRFFAERPEGSVSTLKIQRTQQEDSAVYLCASSPRTSGGLEQYFGPGTRLTVT.